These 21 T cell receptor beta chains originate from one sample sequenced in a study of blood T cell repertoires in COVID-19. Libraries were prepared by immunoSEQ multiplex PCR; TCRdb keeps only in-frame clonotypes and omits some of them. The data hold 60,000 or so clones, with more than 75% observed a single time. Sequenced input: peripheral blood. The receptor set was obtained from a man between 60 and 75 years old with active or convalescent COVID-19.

The CDR3 protein is CASSQSYEQYF. In nucleotides, the CDR3 is TGTGCCAGCAGCCAGTCCTACGAGCAGTACTTC. The rearrangement joins TRBV12-3 or TRBV12-4 to TRBJ2-7; the D is unclear. Trimming left V 6 bases short and J 1 base short, with 4 bases between. CDR3 length equals 11 residues.

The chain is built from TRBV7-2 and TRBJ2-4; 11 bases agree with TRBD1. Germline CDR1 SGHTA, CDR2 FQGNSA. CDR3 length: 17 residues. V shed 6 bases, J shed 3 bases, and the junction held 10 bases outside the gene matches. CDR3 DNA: TGTGCCAGCAGTTTGTTCAGGACAGGGGGCGACAAAAACATTCAGTACTTC. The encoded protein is CASSLFRTGGDKNIQYF.

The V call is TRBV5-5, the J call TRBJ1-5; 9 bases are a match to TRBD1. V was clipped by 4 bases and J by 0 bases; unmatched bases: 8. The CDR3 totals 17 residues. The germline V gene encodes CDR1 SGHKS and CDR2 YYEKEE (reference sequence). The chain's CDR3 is CASSAGQGVLSNQPQHF. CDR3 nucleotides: TGTGCCAGCAGCGCGGGACAGGGCGTGCTTAGCAATCAGCCCCAGCATTTT.

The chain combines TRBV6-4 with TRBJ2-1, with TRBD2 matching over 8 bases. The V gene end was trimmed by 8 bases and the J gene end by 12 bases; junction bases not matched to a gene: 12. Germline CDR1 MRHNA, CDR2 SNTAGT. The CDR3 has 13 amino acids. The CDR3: CASADGRAGRQFF. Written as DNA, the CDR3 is TGTGCCAGCGCGGACGGGAGGGCCGGGAGGCAGTTCTTC.

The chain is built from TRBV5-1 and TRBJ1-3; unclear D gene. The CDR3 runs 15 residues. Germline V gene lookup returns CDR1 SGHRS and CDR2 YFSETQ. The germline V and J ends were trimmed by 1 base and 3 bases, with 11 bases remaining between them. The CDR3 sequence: CASSLSTAGGNTIYF. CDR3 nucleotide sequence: TGCGCCAGCAGCTTGTCAACCGCGGGTGGAAACACCATATATTTT.

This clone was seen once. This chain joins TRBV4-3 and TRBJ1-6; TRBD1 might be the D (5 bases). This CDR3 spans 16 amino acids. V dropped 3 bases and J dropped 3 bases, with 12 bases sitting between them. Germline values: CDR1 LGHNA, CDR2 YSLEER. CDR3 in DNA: TGCGCCAGCAGCCAGTTTAGGGGAAACTATAATTCACCCCTCCACTTT. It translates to CASSQFRGNYNSPLHF.

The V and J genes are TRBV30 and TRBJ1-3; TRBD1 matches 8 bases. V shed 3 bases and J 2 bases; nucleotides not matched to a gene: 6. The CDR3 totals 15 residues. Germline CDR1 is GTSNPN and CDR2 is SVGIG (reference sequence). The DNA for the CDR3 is TGTGCCTGGAGGGGGGACAGGATTACTGGAAACACCATATATTTT. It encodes CAWRGDRITGNTIYF.

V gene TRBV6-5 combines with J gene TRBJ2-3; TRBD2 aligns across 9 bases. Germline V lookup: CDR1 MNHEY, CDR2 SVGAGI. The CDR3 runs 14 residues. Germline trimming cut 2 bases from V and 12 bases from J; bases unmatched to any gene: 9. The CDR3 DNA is TGTGCCAGCAGTTACGATGCGGGGGGGGGATCACAGTATTTT. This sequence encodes CASSYDAGGGSQYF.

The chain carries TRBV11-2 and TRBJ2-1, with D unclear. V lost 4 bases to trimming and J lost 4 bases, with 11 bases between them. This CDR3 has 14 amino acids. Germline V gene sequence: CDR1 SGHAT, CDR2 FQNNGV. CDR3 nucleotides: TGTGCCAGCAGCTCCCGACAACTTTACAATGAGCAGTTCTTC. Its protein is CASSSRQLYNEQFF. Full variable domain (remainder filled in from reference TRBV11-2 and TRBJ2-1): EAGVAQSPRYKIIEKRQSVAFWCNPISGHATLYWYQQILGQGPKLLIQFQNNGVVDDSQLPKDRFSAERLKGVDSTLKIQPAKLEDSAVYLCASSSRQLYNEQFFGPGTRLTVL.

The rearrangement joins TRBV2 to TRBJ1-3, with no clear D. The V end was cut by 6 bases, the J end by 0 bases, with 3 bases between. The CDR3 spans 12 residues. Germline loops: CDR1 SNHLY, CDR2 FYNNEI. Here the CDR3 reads CASRASGNTIYF. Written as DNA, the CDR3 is TGTGCCAGCAGGGCCTCTGGAAACACCATATATTTT.

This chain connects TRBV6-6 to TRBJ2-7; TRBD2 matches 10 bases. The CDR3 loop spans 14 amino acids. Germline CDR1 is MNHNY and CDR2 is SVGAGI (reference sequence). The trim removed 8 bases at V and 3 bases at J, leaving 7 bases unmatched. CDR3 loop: CASGIAGGNYEQYF. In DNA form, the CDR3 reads TGTGCCAGCGGGATAGCGGGAGGAAACTACGAGCAGTACTTC.

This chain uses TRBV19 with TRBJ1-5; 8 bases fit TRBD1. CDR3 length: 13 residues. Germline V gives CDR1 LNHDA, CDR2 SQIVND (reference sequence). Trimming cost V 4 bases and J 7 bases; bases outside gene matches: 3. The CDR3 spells CASSTRQGQPQHF. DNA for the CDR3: TGTGCCAGTAGTACGAGACAGGGGCAGCCCCAGCATTTT.

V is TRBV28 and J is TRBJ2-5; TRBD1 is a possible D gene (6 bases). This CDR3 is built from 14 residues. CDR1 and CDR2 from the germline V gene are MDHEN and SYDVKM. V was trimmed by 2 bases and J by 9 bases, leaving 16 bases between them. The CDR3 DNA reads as TGTGCCAGCAGTTTAGGGACAACCCCTTGGGCCCAGTACTTC. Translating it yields CASSLGTTPWAQYF.

For the CDR3, the DNA is TGTGCCAGCTCACCTAACCGACAGGGTCGTATTGGGAATGAAAAACTGTTTTTT. Protein sequence: CASSPNRQGRIGNEKLFF. The J gene is TRBJ1-4, the V gene TRBV18; TRBD1 agrees at 7 bases. Germline values: CDR1 KGHSH, CDR2 LQKENI. After removal of 3 bases from V and 5 bases from J, the junction contained 15 bases not matched to a gene. The CDR3 spans 18 residues.

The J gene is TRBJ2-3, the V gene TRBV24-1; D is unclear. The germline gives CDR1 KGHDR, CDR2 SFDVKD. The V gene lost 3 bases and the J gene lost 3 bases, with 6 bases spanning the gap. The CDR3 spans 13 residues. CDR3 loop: CATSDTQTDTQYF. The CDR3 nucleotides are TGTGCCACCAGTGATACACAGACAGATACGCAGTATTTT.

In DNA, the CDR3 is TGCAGTGCTAGGTACAGGAACGAGCAGTACTTC. Encoded protein: CSARYRNEQYF. The chain combines TRBV20-1 with TRBJ2-7, with a possible D match to TRBD1 (5 bases). This CDR3 has 11 residues. In germline, CDR1 is DFQATT, CDR2 SNEGSKA (reference sequence). Trimming cost V 3 bases and J 5 bases, with 8 bases left between them.

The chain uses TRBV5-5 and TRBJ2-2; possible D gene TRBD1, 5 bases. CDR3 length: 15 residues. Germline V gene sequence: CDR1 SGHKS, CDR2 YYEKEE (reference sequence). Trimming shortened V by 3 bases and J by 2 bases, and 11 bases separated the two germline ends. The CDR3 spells CASSSRGPNTGELFF. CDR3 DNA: TGTGCCAGCAGCTCTAGGGGCCCAAACACCGGGGAGCTGTTTTTT.

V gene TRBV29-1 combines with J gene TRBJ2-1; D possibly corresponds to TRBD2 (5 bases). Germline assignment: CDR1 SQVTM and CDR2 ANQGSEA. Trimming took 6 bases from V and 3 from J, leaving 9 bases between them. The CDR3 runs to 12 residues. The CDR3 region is CSVASGYNEQFF. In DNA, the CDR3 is TGCAGCGTGGCGAGCGGCTACAATGAGCAGTTCTTC.

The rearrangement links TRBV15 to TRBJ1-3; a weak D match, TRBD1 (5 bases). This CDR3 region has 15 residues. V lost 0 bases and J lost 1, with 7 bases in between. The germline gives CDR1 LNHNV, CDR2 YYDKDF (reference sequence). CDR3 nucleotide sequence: TGTGCCACCAGCAGAGAAGGGGCTTCTGGAAACACCATATATTTT. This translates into CATSREGASGNTIYF.

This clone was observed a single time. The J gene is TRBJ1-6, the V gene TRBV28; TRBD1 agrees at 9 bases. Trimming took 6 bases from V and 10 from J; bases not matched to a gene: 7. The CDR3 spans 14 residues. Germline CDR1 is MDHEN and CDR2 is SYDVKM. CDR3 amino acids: CASSLDRGASPLHF. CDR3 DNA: TGTGCCAGCAGCTTAGACAGGGGGGCATCACCCCTCCACTTT.

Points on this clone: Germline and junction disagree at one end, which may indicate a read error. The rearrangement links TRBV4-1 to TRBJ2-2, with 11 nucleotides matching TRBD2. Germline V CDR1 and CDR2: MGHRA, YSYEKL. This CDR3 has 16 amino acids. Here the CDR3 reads CASSQGLAVNTGKLFF. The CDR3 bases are TGCGCCAGCAGCCAGGGACTAGCGGTTAACACCGGGAAGCTGTTTTTT.